Listed below are T cell receptor beta chains from one sample, sequenced in a study of blood T cell repertoires in COVID-19. Profiling relied on immunoSEQ multiplex PCR, and the TCRdb table lists in-frame clones only, not all of them. The sample has about 250,000 clones, over 80% seen once. What was sequenced was peripheral blood. These receptors came from a man aged 35 to 55 with acute or convalescent COVID-19. Each CDR3 is given with its conserved first and last residue. A D gene is named only where the DNA matches it firmly. Some rows have no size entry. The others give once, few or many, or a class for an expanded clone.

DNA: TGTGCCAGCAAAAGCGGGAGGGCCCTCGACGAGCAGTACTTC
CDR3: CASKSGRALDEQYF
D: TRBD2
J: TRBJ2-7
size: -
V: TRBV7-2

DNA: TGTGCCAGCAGTCGGACAGGGACAGAGACCCAGTACTTC
CDR3: CASSRTGTETQYF
D: TRBD1
J: TRBJ2-5
size: -
V: TRBV12-3/TRBV12-4

DNA: TGTGCCAGCAGCTTTCAGACAGCCTTGAGCTCCTACGAGCAGTACTTC
CDR3: CASSFQTALSSYEQYF
D: -
J: TRBJ2-7
size: -
V: TRBV5-6

DNA: TGTGCCAGCAGTCCAAGTAGGGCCGGACTAGCGGGAGGGGGGACCGGGGAGCTGTTTTTT
CDR3: CASSPSRAGLAGGGTGELFF
D: -
J: TRBJ2-2
size: -
V: TRBV12-1

DNA: TGTGCCATCAGTGCAGGTATCGATCAGCCCCAGCATTTT
CDR3: CAISAGIDQPQHF
D: -
J: TRBJ1-5
size: -
V: TRBV10-3

DNA: TGTGCCAGCGGCGAGACCCAGTACTTC
CDR3: CASGETQYF
D: -
J: TRBJ2-5
size: once
V: TRBV2

DNA: TGTGCCAGTAGTGTGGGGACAGCCGGACAGTACTTC
CDR3: CASSVGTAGQYF
D: TRBD1
J: TRBJ2-7
size: -
V: TRBV19

DNA: TGTGCCAGCAGCGATCAGGGTGAAGCTTTCTTT
CDR3: CASSDQGEAFF
D: -
J: TRBJ1-1
size: -
V: TRBV9

DNA: TGTGCCAGCAGTCCTGTAATGACATTGACTAGCCACTACAATGAGCAGTTCTTC
CDR3: CASSPVMTLTSHYNEQFF
D: TRBD2
J: TRBJ2-1
size: -
V: TRBV6-6

DNA: TGTGCCAGCAGCCTGGCTAGCGGGAGAGACGAGCAGTACTTC
CDR3: CASSLASGRDEQYF
D: TRBD2
J: TRBJ2-7
size: -
V: TRBV7-2

DNA: TGCGCCAGCAGCCAAGACAGAAACACCGGGGAGCTGTTTTTT
CDR3: CASSQDRNTGELFF
D: -
J: TRBJ2-2
size: -
V: TRBV4-1

DNA: TGTGCCAGCAGCTTATATGCGGTTACCTCTACCGGGGAGCTGTTTTTT
CDR3: CASSLYAVTSTGELFF
D: -
J: TRBJ2-2
size: -
V: TRBV7-2

DNA: TGTGCCAGCAGCTTAGGGAAGAGGACATCGGCTTACGAGCAGTACTTC
CDR3: CASSLGKRTSAYEQYF
D: -
J: TRBJ2-7
size: -
V: TRBV7-6

DNA: TGTGCCAGCAGCAAAACTAGTCTCGATGAGCAGTTCTTC
CDR3: CASSKTSLDEQFF
D: -
J: TRBJ2-1
size: few
V: TRBV11-3

DNA: TGTGCCAGCAGCTTTGGACTAGCGGGGATCAATGAGCAGTTCTTC
CDR3: CASSFGLAGINEQFF
D: TRBD2
J: TRBJ2-1
size: -
V: TRBV7-3

DNA: TGTGCCAGCAGCCCGATTTCGGGACTAGCGTATAACGAGCAGTACTTC
CDR3: CASSPISGLAYNEQYF
D: TRBD2
J: TRBJ2-7
size: -
V: TRBV9

DNA: TGCGCCAGCAGCCAAGGACAGGGGACCGAGACCCAGTACTTC
CDR3: CASSQGQGTETQYF
D: TRBD1
J: TRBJ2-5
size: -
V: TRBV4-1

DNA: TGTGCCAGCAGCCTGGACAGGTACTCCTACGAGCAGTACTTC
CDR3: CASSLDRYSYEQYF
D: TRBD1
J: TRBJ2-7
size: -
V: TRBV5-4